Detailed here is one T cell receptor beta chain. The junction and the germline gene differ at one end; a read error may be behind it. This record belongs to a study of cytomegalovirus exposure and HLA in healthy donors. In the PCR, 60 Vbeta and 13 Jbeta primers were used. Clones were read by immunoSEQ multiplex PCR, and TCRdb kept only the in-frame ones, dropping some. Among roughly 13,000 clones listed, about 60% were seen once. This CDR3 has 12 amino acids. Germline V lookup: CDR1 MNHNY, CDR2 SVGAGI (reference sequence). This sequence originates from a woman aged 50 to 60 in good health and CMV-seropositive. This rearrangement joins TRBV6-6 to TRBJ1-2; D not certain. The sequenced sample consisted of PBMCs. CDR3 DNA sequence: TGCGCCAGTTATTGGGGAGACTATGGCTACACCTTC. Translation: CASYWGDYGYTF.